These 21 T cell receptor beta chains came from one sample sequenced in a study of shared clonotypes between healthy human individuals. TCRdb's copy holds only in-frame clones and misses some; the assay was immunoSEQ multiplex PCR. Of about 2.4 million clones listed, approximately 93% were seen once; the top ten hold around 0.37%. The material sequenced was naive CD4+ T cells from PBMCs. Subset given: CD45RA+ positively selected. These receptors were obtained from a young man in good health. Some clones in this sample may be carry-over from other donors' samples.

The genes are TRBV6-1 and TRBJ1-2; D unclear. V was clipped by 4 bases and J by 2 bases, with 5 bases between them. This CDR3 has 12 residues. The germline V gene encodes CDR1 MNHNS and CDR2 SASEGT. CDR3 residues: CASSGRNYGYTF. The CDR3 region has the DNA TGTGCCAGCAGTGGACGGAACTATGGCTACACCTTC.

The chain employs TRBV4-3 and TRBJ2-2, with 11 bases that match TRBD2. After removal of 3 bases from V and 1 base from J, the junction contained 4 bases not matched to a gene. In germline, CDR1 is LGHNA, CDR2 YSLEER. CDR3 size: 17 residues. CDR3 amino acids: CASSHRLAGRNTGELFF. CDR3 coding DNA: TGCGCCAGCAGCCATCGACTAGCGGGGAGGAACACCGGGGAGCTGTTTTTT.

This clone was picked up one time. The genes are TRBV28 and TRBJ1-1, with TRBD1 matching 9 bases. V shed 7 bases and J 1 base; nucleotides not matched to a gene: 16. CDR1 is MDHEN and CDR2 is SYDVKM in the germline V gene. The CDR3 has 18 residues. The CDR3 spells CASTFLGQGFAGNTEAFF. As DNA, the CDR3 is TGTGCCAGCACCTTCTTAGGACAGGGGTTTGCAGGGAACACTGAAGCTTTCTTT.

The chain joins TRBV5-1 to TRBJ2-5; 12 bases are a match to TRBD2. The length of the CDR3 is 18 residues. The trim removed 0 bases at V and 1 base at J, leaving 7 bases unmatched. Germline CDR1 SGHRS, CDR2 YFSETQ. CDR3 DNA sequence: TGCGCCAGCAGCTTGGCCAGGCTAGCGGGAGGGCTCCAAGAGACCCAGTACTTC. It specifies CASSLARLAGGLQETQYF.

The rearrangement links TRBV28 to TRBJ1-2; unclear D gene. V lost 3 bases and J 0 bases, leaving 14 bases between the germline ends. From germline, CDR1 is MDHEN and CDR2 SYDVKM. This CDR3 has 16 amino acids. The chain's CDR3 is CASSLVATEANYGYTF. CDR3 DNA sequence: TGTGCCAGCAGTTTGGTAGCCACTGAAGCTAACTATGGCTACACCTTC.

The chain couples TRBV7-2 to TRBJ1-2; D not resolved. The germline gives CDR1 SGHTA, CDR2 FQGNSA. Trimming cost V 2 bases and J 7 bases, with 11 bases left between them. The length of the CDR3 is 13 residues. In DNA, the CDR3 is TGTGCCAGCAGCTTATCGGGATTTTTTGGCTACACCTTC. Protein sequence: CASSLSGFFGYTF.

The chain links TRBV19 to TRBJ1-5; the match to TRBD1 covers 7 bases. With 8 bases clipped from V and 3 bases from J, the junction kept 4 bases outside the gene matches. Germline V CDR1 and CDR2: LNHDA, SQIVND (reference sequence). CDR3 length equals 13 residues. The CDR3 DNA follows: TGTGCCAGTCTGGGACAGTTCAATCAGCCCCAGCATTTT. Its protein product is CASLGQFNQPQHF. Variable domain in full (rest from reference TRBV19 and TRBJ1-5): DGGITQSPKYLFRKEGQNVTLSCEQNLNHDAMYWYRQDPGQGLRLIYYSQIVNDFQKGDIAEGYSVSREKKESFPLTVTSAQKNPTAFYLCASLGQFNQPQHFGDGTRLSIL.

This sequence joins TRBV6-5 and TRBJ2-2, with a possible D match to TRBD1 (5 bases). This CDR3 has 13 residues. CDR1 and CDR2 from the germline V gene are MNHEY and SVGAGI. The V end was cut by 6 bases, the J end by 15 bases, with 20 bases between. The CDR3 DNA is TGTGCCAGCAGCCCACGCAGTGTGGGGCTGGTGTTTTTT. Encoded protein: CASSPRSVGLVFF.

V is TRBV5-1 and J is TRBJ2-1; perhaps TRBD2 as D (6 bases). CDR1 SGHRS and CDR2 YFSETQ come from the germline V gene. V was clipped by 7 bases and J by 4 bases, with 9 bases between them. The CDR3 extends over 12 amino acids. CDR3 sequence reads: CASGAGYNEQFF. The DNA of the CDR3 is TGCGCCAGCGGAGCGGGTTACAATGAGCAGTTCTTC. The whole variable domain, remainder taken from reference TRBV5-1 and TRBJ2-1, is KAGVTQTPRYLIKTRGQQVTLSCSPISGHRSVSWYQQTPGQGLQFLFEYFSETQRNKGNFPGRFSGRQFSNSRSEMNVSTLELGDSALYLCASGAGYNEQFFGPGTRLTVL.

V and J are TRBV7-7 and TRBJ2-5; 7 bases fit TRBD2. The V segment lost 3 bases and the J segment 1 base; nucleotides outside the gene matches: 8. Germline V gene sequence: CDR1 SSHAT, CDR2 FNYEAQ (reference sequence). The CDR3 covers 16 residues. The CDR3 DNA reads TGTGCCAGCAGCTTCTTGCCTTTAGCGGGCCAAGAGACCCAGTACTTC. Translating gives CASSFLPLAGQETQYF.

In DNA form, the CDR3 reads TGTGCCAGCAGTTCCCATGAATCAGCGGGAGTAGATACGCAGTATTTT. This codes for CASSSHESAGVDTQYF. The V and J genes are TRBV28 and TRBJ2-3; 8 bases are shared with TRBD2. V lost 4 bases, J lost 5 bases, and 11 bases stayed unmatched. The CDR3 runs 16 residues. The germline V gene has CDR1 MDHEN and CDR2 SYDVKM.

CDR3: CASSFGGVSNQPQHF. In DNA, the CDR3 is TGTGCCAGCAGCTTTGGCGGTGTCAGCAATCAGCCCCAGCATTTT. V usage is TRBV5-4 and J usage is TRBJ1-5; D is ambiguous. Germline V gene lookup returns CDR1 SGHNT and CDR2 YYREEE (reference sequence). The CDR3 totals 15 residues. Trimming removed 2 bases at V and 1 base at J, with 10 bases between.

The chain has TRBV30 and TRBJ1-2; 8 bases line up with TRBD1. Germline trimming cut 4 bases from V and 9 bases from J; bases unmatched to any gene: 7. Per the germline V gene, CDR1 is GTSNPN and CDR2 is SVGIG (reference sequence). The CDR3 contains 12 residues. CDR3 loop: CAWTPGGERYTF. CDR3 DNA: TGTGCCTGGACTCCAGGGGGCGAGCGCTACACCTTC.

The CDR3 region is CASSFSLGSGRYEQYF. Here the CDR3 DNA reads TGTGCCAGCAGCTTTTCATTAGGGTCGGGTCGGTACGAGCAGTACTTC. This chain uses TRBV5-4 with TRBJ2-7; D unresolved. The germline V gene encodes CDR1 SGHNT and CDR2 YYREEE (reference sequence). The CDR3 consists of 16 residues. V lost 2 bases and J 4 bases, leaving 19 bases between the germline ends. Variable domain in full (rest from reference TRBV5-4 and TRBJ2-7): ETGVTQSPTHLIKTRGQQVTLRCSSQSGHNTVSWYQQALGQGPQFIFQYYREEENGRGNFPPRFSGLQFPNYSSELNVNALELDDSALYLCASSFSLGSGRYEQYFGPGTRLTVT.

The chain joins TRBV7-9 to TRBJ1-4, with a possible D match to TRBD1 (6 bases). The CDR3 is made up of 14 amino acids. Trimming took off 5 bases at V and 8 bases at J, with 15 bases between the two ends. The germline gives CDR1 SEHNR, CDR2 FQNEAQ (reference sequence). The CDR3 is CASSIGGRREKLFF. The CDR3 nucleotides read TGTGCCAGCAGCATTGGGGGGCGCAGGGAAAAACTGTTTTTT.

The chain has TRBV4-2 and TRBJ1-3, with no clear D. Trimming stripped 3 bases from V and 0 bases from J, with 12 bases between. The CDR3 runs to 16 residues. Germline-derived CDR1 and CDR2 are LGHNA and YNFKEQ. In nucleotides, the CDR3 is TGTGCCAGCAGCCAGGTGACCGCCAGCTCTGGAAACACCATATATTTT. Translation: CASSQVTASSGNTIYF.

The V gene is TRBV6-5, the J gene TRBJ1-4; no clear D gene. Germline values: CDR1 MNHEY, CDR2 SVGAGI. V lost 0 bases, J lost 8 bases, and 10 bases lay in between. The CDR3 sequence is 14 residues long. CDR3 sequence reads: CASSYSRIGEKLFF. Here the CDR3 DNA reads TGTGCCAGCAGTTACTCGCGGATTGGCGAAAAACTGTTTTTT.

J is TRBJ1-2 and V is TRBV28; no reliable D call. Germline CDR1 reads MDHEN; CDR2 reads SYDVKM. V shed 5 bases and J shed 8 bases, with 12 bases lying between them. The CDR3 is 12 residues long. The CDR3 region is CASSGRSSGYTF. DNA for the CDR3: TGTGCCAGCAGTGGGCGATCCAGCGGCTACACCTTC.

This clone was seen only once. The J gene is TRBJ1-1, the V gene TRBV5-1, with D perhaps TRBD1 (5 bases). Per germline, CDR1 SGHRS and CDR2 YFSETQ. The CDR3 consists of 16 residues. V was pared by 3 bases and J by 1 base, with 16 bases between. The CDR3 is CASSWPRTDKNTEAFF. The CDR3 DNA follows: TGCGCCAGCAGCTGGCCCCGGACGGACAAGAACACTGAAGCTTTCTTT.

Concerning this clone: The sample carries other DNA sequences with the same CDR3. The rearrangement links TRBV28 to TRBJ1-2; 7 bases match TRBD1. Looked up from germline, CDR1 is MDHEN and CDR2 is SYDVKM. The CDR3 is 13 amino acids. Trimming cost V 6 bases and J 6 bases; bases outside gene matches: 7. DNA of the CDR3: TGTGCCAGCAGCACACAGGGGCGGGATGGCTACACCTTC. It codes for CASSTQGRDGYTF.

The DNA of the CDR3 is TGTGCCAGCAGCTTAGCGCCGGCGGTCGCGAGTGAAAAACTGTTTTTT. Its translation is CASSLAPAVASEKLFF. The chain couples TRBV7-8 to TRBJ1-4; D unresolved. CDR1 is SGHVS, CDR2 FQNEAQ, per germline. V lost 0 bases, J lost 7 bases, and 15 bases lay in between. The CDR3 runs 16 residues. Variable domain in full (rest from reference TRBV7-8 and TRBJ1-4): GAGVSQSPRYKVAKRGQDVALRCDPISGHVSLFWYQQALGQGPEFLTYFQNEAQLDKSGLPSDRFFAERPEGSVSTLKIQRTQQEDSAVYLCASSLAPAVASEKLFFGSGTQLSVL.